This entry lists 4 T cell receptor beta chains sequenced from one sample in a study of control samples from healthy donors and cancer patients. Some clones are missing from TCRdb's copy, which holds only in-frame ones; the method was immunoSEQ multiplex PCR. This table holds under 150,000 clones, roughly 86% found once. The sample comprised PBMCs. The source is a man aged 50-59 years with head and neck cancer.

As concerns this clone: The junction does not match germline at one end; this may be a read error. This chain links TRBV27 with TRBJ1-1; D gene ambiguous. Germline assignment: CDR1 MNHEY and CDR2 SMNVEV (reference sequence). CDR3 length: 14 amino acids. CDR3 residues: CASRRTGPNAEAFF. The CDR3 coding sequence is TGTGCCAGCAGACGGACTGGGCCGAACGCTGAAGCTTTCTTT.

The chain links TRBV24-1 to TRBJ2-7; 9 bases align to TRBD2. Germline V gives CDR1 KGHDR, CDR2 SFDVKD. The J segment lost 3 bases and the V segment lost 7 bases, leaving 6 bases of the junction unmatched. CDR3 length: 14 amino acids. CDR3 sequence reads: CATSPGTSFYEQYF. In DNA form, the CDR3 reads TGTGCCACCAGCCCCGGGACTAGCTTCTACGAGCAGTACTTC.

Here the CDR3 DNA reads TGTGCCAGCTCATGGACAGGTTACAACGAGCAGTACTTC. Translation gives CASSWTGYNEQYF. The rearrangement links TRBV18 to TRBJ2-7, with 7 positions matching TRBD1. This CDR3 contains 13 residues. CDR1 KGHSH and CDR2 LQKENI come from the germline V gene. Trimming took 5 bases from V and 5 from J; bases not matched to a gene: 6.

The chain uses TRBV6-5 and TRBJ2-7; 11 bases are shared with TRBD1. V lost 5 bases, J lost 5 bases, and 8 bases stayed unmatched. Germline V CDR1 and CDR2: MNHEY, SVGAGI. This CDR3 contains 15 residues. DNA for the CDR3: TGTGCCAGCAGTACTGGACAGGGGGCTTTCAACGAGCAGTACTTC. It is translated as CASSTGQGAFNEQYF.